Listed below are T cell receptor beta chains from one sample, sequenced in a study of shared clonotypes between healthy human individuals. Data came from immunoSEQ multiplex PCR; TCRdb stores just in-frame clones and leaves some out. This table has 2,100,000 or so clones, 95% appearing once. The sample consisted of naive CD4+ T cells sorted from blood. These receptor sequences come from a man younger than 35 in good health. Each CDR3 is given with its conserved first and last residue. D genes are given only for firm matches. Size tells how often a clone was seen (once, few, many) or the class of an expanded clone, and some rows leave it out.

v_call,j_call,clone_size,d_call,cdr3_aa,cdr3_nt
TRBV5-6,TRBJ2-7,-,TRBD2,CASSLFGGSSSEQYF,TGTGCCAGCAGCTTGTTTGGCGGGAGTTCCTCCGAGCAGTACTTC
TRBV5-1,TRBJ2-7,-,-,CASSLGQISYEQYF,TGCGCCAGCAGCTTGGGCCAGATATCCTACGAGCAGTACTTC
TRBV6-1,TRBJ2-1,-,-,CASSIRRHRFF,TGTGCCAGCAGTATACGGCGACATCGGTTCTTC
TRBV9,TRBJ2-1,-,TRBD2,CASSVAPPLAGKYNEQFF,TGTGCCAGCAGCGTAGCGCCCCCACTAGCGGGAAAATACAATGAGCAGTTCTTC
TRBV28,TRBJ1-5,-,-,CASKGSNQPQHF,TGTGCCAGCAAGGGCAGCAATCAGCCCCAGCATTTT
TRBV5-1,TRBJ2-1,once,TRBD2,CASSLRGGSAYNEQFF,TGCGCCAGCAGCTTGCGGGGCGGGAGTGCATACAATGAGCAGTTCTTC
TRBV29-1,TRBJ2-7,-,-,CSATTGGLYEQYF,TGCAGCGCCACGACCGGGGGGCTCTACGAGCAGTACTTC
TRBV28,TRBJ2-7,few,-,CASSLPTYEQYF,TGTGCCAGCAGTTTACCCACCTACGAGCAGTACTTC
TRBV6-1,TRBJ2-2,-,-,CASRPHFRGELFF,TGTGCCAGCAGACCTCACTTCCGAGGGGAGCTGTTTTTT
TRBV6-4,TRBJ1-6,-,-,CASSATGDSPLHF,TGTGCCAGCAGTGCCACAGGAGACTCACCCCTCCACTTT
TRBV10-3,TRBJ2-7,-,-,CAISEEGYEQYF,TGTGCCATCAGTGAGGAGGGCTACGAGCAGTACTTC
TRBV2,TRBJ1-2,-,-,CASKQRVSNYGYTF,TGTGCCAGCAAACAGCGAGTATCTAACTATGGCTACACCTTC
TRBV5-4,TRBJ2-3,-,-,CASSLAERGVGTDTQYF,TGTGCCAGCAGCTTGGCCGAAAGGGGGGTTGGCACAGATACGCAGTATTTT
TRBV2,TRBJ2-6,-,-,CASSGGGPGANVLTF,TGTGCCAGCAGTGGAGGGGGGCCTGGGGCCAACGTCCTGACTTTC
TRBV19,TRBJ2-7,-,TRBD1,CASSSGTAYEQYF,TGTGCCAGTAGCTCCGGGACAGCCTACGAGCAGTACTTC
TRBV27,TRBJ2-7,-,TRBD1,CASKRQGSSYEQYF,TGTGCCAGCAAACGACAGGGGAGCTCCTACGAGCAGTACTTC